This T cell receptor (beta chain) originates from a study of T-cell reconstitution after alpha-beta-depleted transplantation in children. Study-wide results and caveats: T-cell counts and diversity at one year post-transplant came mainly from newly produced T cells.

Researchers prepared the TCRbeta library using unique molecular identifiers, the study reports. Using its own MiXCR run on the PCR reads, TCRdb lists one record per CDR3 protein. The sample lists 440,000 or so distinct CDR3 sequences, about 40% occurring once. A note on this clonotype: Its antigen remains unidentified.

CDR1 and CDR2 from the germline V gene are MGHRA and YSYEKL. V was pared by 8 bases and J by 1 base, with 6 bases of the junction left unmatched. This CDR3 has 14 residues. The starting material was PBMCs, obtained before TCRalphabeta/CD19-depleted stem cell transplant. The J gene is TRBJ2-7, the V gene TRBV4-1; TRBD1 aligns across 9 bases. The clonotype originates from a girl aged 2 to 9 with aplastic anemia, due to receive a stem cell transplant. The CDR3 region is CASVPGQGSYEQYF. The CDR3 DNA sequence: TGCGCCAGCGTCCCGGGACAGGGATCCTACGAGCAGTACTTC.